These 11 T cell receptor beta chains share one sample of origin, sequenced in a study of T cell responses to AZD1222 COVID-19 vaccine. Measured with immunoSEQ multiplex PCR; TCRdb has only the in-frame clones, and not every one. The repertoire holds more than 150,000 clones, with 85% to 90% as singletons. Sequenced material: peripheral blood, taken on day 0 of AZD1222 vaccination. These receptor sequences come from an adult in good health.

The chain couples TRBV28 to TRBJ1-2; D is undetermined. This CDR3 spans 13 amino acids. Germline lookup yields CDR1 MDHEN and CDR2 SYDVKM. Trimming shortened V by 5 bases and J by 7 bases, and 14 bases separated the two germline ends. CDR3 protein: CASSDSPSSGYTF. The CDR3 DNA is TGTGCCAGCAGTGACTCCCCGTCTTCTGGCTACACCTTC.

The chain uses TRBV2 and TRBJ2-7; no firm D call. V was clipped by 4 bases and J by 0 bases, with 13 bases between them. The CDR3 runs 15 residues. Germline assignment: CDR1 SNHLY and CDR2 FYNNEI. The CDR3 is CASSADIISSYEQYF. CDR3 coding DNA: TGTGCCAGCAGTGCAGACATTATCAGCTCCTACGAGCAGTACTTC.

The genes are TRBV28 and TRBJ1-1; D is unclear. Germline V gives CDR1 MDHEN, CDR2 SYDVKM. V lost 5 bases and J 3 bases, leaving 16 bases between the germline ends. This CDR3 comprises 15 residues. CDR3 protein: CASSPTRPPDTEAFF. CDR3 nucleotides: TGTGCCAGCAGTCCTACACGGCCCCCGGACACTGAAGCTTTCTTT.

This chain joins TRBV4-1 and TRBJ2-2, with 10 bases lining up with TRBD1. With 1 base clipped from V and 3 bases from J, the junction kept 5 bases outside the gene matches. This CDR3 has 17 amino acids. Germline CDR1 reads MGHRA; CDR2 reads YSYEKL. CDR3 DNA sequence: TGCGCCAGCAGCCAAGGGGACAGGGGTCCTTACACCGGGGAGCTGTTTTTT. This gives the protein CASSQGDRGPYTGELFF.

The rearrangement uses TRBV2 and TRBJ1-6; TRBD1 matches at 7 bases. The CDR3 runs 14 residues. From germline, CDR1 is SNHLY and CDR2 FYNNEI. With 6 bases clipped from V and 4 bases from J, the junction kept 3 bases outside the gene matches. The CDR3 nucleotides read TGTGCCAGCAGCGGACAGGCGTATAATTCACCCCTCCACTTT. Amino acids: CASSGQAYNSPLHF.

The J gene is TRBJ2-7, the V gene TRBV5-4; 8 bases agree with TRBD1. J was trimmed by 3 bases and V by 0 bases; bases with no gene match: 2. The CDR3 is 14 residues long. Germline loops: CDR1 SGHNT, CDR2 YYREEE (reference sequence). The CDR3 here is CASSLGQGNYEQYF. The DNA of the CDR3 is TGTGCCAGCAGCTTGGGACAGGGGAACTACGAGCAGTACTTC.

V is TRBV7-9 and J is TRBJ2-7; 9 positions agree with TRBD2. V lost 5 bases to trimming and J lost 4 bases; unmatched junction nucleotides: 9. Looked up from germline, CDR1 is SEHNR and CDR2 is FQNEAQ (reference sequence). The CDR3 spans 15 residues. The chain's CDR3 is CASSLGSSGVYEQYF. The CDR3 DNA sequence: TGTGCCAGCAGCCTGGGTTCTAGCGGGGTGTACGAGCAGTACTTC.

The chain has TRBV28 and TRBJ1-2, with D tentatively TRBD1 (5 bases). CDR3 length: 13 residues. The V and J ends lost 10 bases and 0 bases respectively, with 12 bases between them. Looked up from germline, CDR1 is MDHEN and CDR2 is SYDVKM. CDR3 sequence reads: CATGGTTNYGYTF. The CDR3 DNA follows: TGTGCCACCGGGGGGACCACTAACTATGGCTACACCTTC.

Written as DNA, the CDR3 is TGTGCCAGCAGCTTAGGGCTAGCGGCCGGGGAGCTGTTTTTT. This gives the protein CASSLGLAAGELFF. V gene TRBV11-2 combines with J gene TRBJ2-2; 7 positions agree with TRBD2. The V and J ends lost 1 base and 6 bases, in that order; junction bases with no gene match: 2. This CDR3 has 14 residues. CDR1 and CDR2 from the germline V gene are SGHAT and FQNNGV.

J is TRBJ1-1 and V is TRBV18, with 12 bases fitting TRBD1. Trimming cost V 6 bases and J 2 bases; bases outside gene matches: 7. Germline V gene sequence: CDR1 KGHSH, CDR2 LQKENI. The CDR3 consists of 16 residues. The CDR3 loop is CASSPGTGGRNTEAFF. Written as DNA, the CDR3 is TGTGCCAGCTCGCCCGGGACAGGGGGCCGCAACACTGAAGCTTTCTTT.

This rearrangement joins TRBV12-1 to TRBJ2-7; TRBD1 is the table's D call, not checked against the DNA. TRBV12-1 is marked as a pseudogene. The CDR3 spans 13 residues. The CDR3 DNA reads TGTGCCAGCAGCCCGCAGGGGTTCTACGAGCAGTACTTC. It is translated as CASSPQGFYEQYF.